This TCR beta chain was found in a study of T cell responses to AZD1222 COVID-19 vaccine. Regarding this clone: Its antigen remains unknown.

Study-level findings and limits: Baseline seropositivity characterized only a handful of AZD1222 recipients. Spike-specific TCR breadth and depth were elevated following two AZD1222 doses.

Pooling was applied to second doses at about 4 or about 12 weeks. Profiled with immunoSEQ multiplex PCR; TCRdb holds only in-frame clones, not every one. The sample records 150,000 to 190,000 clones, more than 85% being singletons. The CDR3 consists of 15 residues. Germline V gene lookup returns CDR1 KGHDR and CDR2 SFDVKD. V dropped 3 bases and J dropped 7 bases, with 17 bases sitting between them. This receptor was identified in an adult who received the AZD1222 COVID-19 vaccine. The specimen was peripheral blood, collected 28 days after the second AZD1222 dose. The chain uses TRBV24-1 and TRBJ1-2; D not resolved. This CDR3 is CATSDPTSRTGGYTF. The CDR3, as DNA: TGTGCCACCAGTGATCCTACTAGCCGGACGGGTGGCTACACCTTC.